The 24 T cell receptor beta chains reported below all come from one sample, sequenced in a study of vaccination and CD4 T cells after COVID-19. Treatment in this sample: approximately nine-day PBMC culture with coronavirus spike peptide pools or control peptides (ViraFEST assay). The antigens of these receptors remain unknown. The Oncomine TCR Beta short-read assay was applied to DNA of cultured CD4+ T cells. One entry per CDR3 protein results from TCRdb running MiXCR on the PCR reads. The sample has just over 14,000 distinct CDR3 sequences; around 70% are singletons. Sequencing input: CD4+ T cells from blood, cultured in vitro. The receptors stem from a human donor who had recovered from COVID-19.

This chain joins TRBV30 and TRBJ2-2, with D uncertain. V was shortened by 7 bases and J by 2 bases, with 23 bases between the two germline ends. The length of the CDR3 is 17 residues. Germline V CDR1 and CDR2: GTSNPN, SVGIG (reference sequence). CDR3 sequence reads: CAFPPFPGSSNTGELFF. The DNA of the CDR3 is TGTGCCTTTCCCCCATTCCCCGGATCTTCTAACACCGGGGAGCTGTTTTTT.

The rearrangement uses TRBV6-5 and TRBJ2-6; D gene uncertain. Trimming pared 0 bases from V and 0 bases from J, leaving 3 bases between. This CDR3 has 15 residues. Germline CDR1 reads MNHEY; CDR2 reads SVGAGI. As DNA, the CDR3 is TGTGCCAGCAGTTACTCTTTCTCTGGGGCCAACGTCCTGACTTTC. Its protein is CASSYSFSGANVLTF.

The chain recombines TRBV28 with TRBJ1-5, with D perhaps matching TRBD1 (6 bases). Looked up from germline, CDR1 is MDHEN and CDR2 is SYDVKM. V lost 3 bases and J lost 2, with 17 bases in between. There are 17 residues in the CDR3. This chain's CDR3 is CASSFSGHRKGNQPQHF. CDR3 in DNA: TGTGCCAGCAGTTTCTCGGGACACCGTAAGGGCAATCAGCCCCAGCATTTT.

This clonotype was counted only a few times. V gene TRBV6-1 combines with J gene TRBJ2-7; TRBD1 matches at 9 bases. CDR1 MNHNS and CDR2 SASEGT come from the germline V gene. The CDR3 sequence is 14 residues long. V was pared by 5 bases and J by 5 bases, with 7 bases of the junction left unmatched. The CDR3 DNA is TGTGCCAGCAGTCGGACAGGGGCTCGCCACGAGCAGTACTTC. The encoded protein is CASSRTGARHEQYF.

The V call is TRBV7-2, the J call TRBJ2-7; no reliable D call. Trimming left V 3 bases short and J 1 base short, with 7 bases between. The CDR3 contains 13 residues. Germline V CDR1 and CDR2: SGHTA, FQGNSA. CDR3 DNA: TGTGCCAGCAGCTTCTACCGATCCTACGAGCAGTACTTC. This sequence encodes CASSFYRSYEQYF. Using reference TRBV7-2 and TRBJ2-7 for the parts outside the CDR3, the full variable domain is GAGVSQSPSNKVTEKGKDVELRCDPISGHTALYWYRQSLGQGLEFLIYFQGNSAPDKSGLPSDRFSAERTGGSVSTLTIQRTQQEDSAVYLCASSFYRSYEQYFGPGTRLTVT.

The chain recombines TRBV7-3 with TRBJ1-1; D ambiguous. The CDR3 extends over 13 amino acids. The germline V gene has CDR1 SGHTA and CDR2 FQGTGA. The ends were cut back, 8 bases at V and 3 bases at J, with 13 bases in the middle. CDR3 coding DNA: TGTGCCAGCTCAAAGGTTCGGGACACTGAAGCTTTCTTT. Translating it yields CASSKVRDTEAFF.

The J gene is TRBJ1-2, the V gene TRBV2; no clear D gene. CDR1 and CDR2 (germline): SNHLY, FYNNEI. This CDR3 is 14 amino acids long. Trimming left V 4 bases short and J 7 bases short, with 16 bases between. The CDR3 sequence is CASSVRGQLGGYTF. The CDR3 DNA reads TGTGCCAGCAGTGTCCGCGGGCAGTTAGGTGGCTACACCTTC.

This clonotype was recorded only once. The J gene is TRBJ2-3, the V gene TRBV20-1; D remains unclear. This CDR3 spans 15 amino acids. V shed 4 bases and J shed 0 bases, with 14 bases lying between them. Germline V gene lookup returns CDR1 DFQATT and CDR2 SNEGSKA (reference sequence). For the CDR3, the DNA is TGCAGTGCTATGGGCCTCCCACCAAGCACAGATACGCAGTATTTT. Translated: CSAMGLPPSTDTQYF.

By frequency in the sample, this clonotype is medium-sized. J is TRBJ1-5 and V is TRBV15, with D unresolved. V was pared by 5 bases and J by 0 bases, with 11 bases between. The germline gives CDR1 LNHNV, CDR2 YYDKDF (reference sequence). This CDR3 has 15 amino acids. Here the CDR3 reads CATSLPWDSNQPQHF. Written as DNA, the CDR3 is TGTGCCACCAGCCTACCGTGGGATAGCAATCAGCCCCAGCATTTT. Together with reference TRBV15 and TRBJ1-5, the CDR3 gives the full variable domain: DAMVIQNPRYQVTQFGKPVTLSCSQTLNHNVMYWYQQKSSQAPKLLFHYYDKDFNNEADTPDNFQSRRPNTSFCFLDIRSPGLGDTAMYLCATSLPWDSNQPQHFGDGTRLSIL.

This clonotype was counted between two and nine times. The genes are TRBV27 and TRBJ1-5; TRBD1 aligns across 8 bases. Germline CDR1 and CDR2: MNHEY and SMNVEV (reference sequence). The CDR3 sequence is 14 residues long. V was pared by 4 bases and J by 3 bases, with 2 bases of the junction left unmatched. The CDR3 protein is CASSYRGYNQPQHF. The CDR3 nucleotides are TGTGCCAGCAGTTACAGGGGGTACAATCAGCCCCAGCATTTT.

This clonotype was recorded only once. The chain has TRBV27 and TRBJ2-5; no firm D call. Trimming pared 0 bases from V and 5 bases from J, leaving 19 bases between. Per germline, CDR1 MNHEY and CDR2 SMNVEV (reference sequence). The CDR3 runs 17 residues. CDR3 nucleotides: TGTGCCAGCAGTTTATCTCCCCGACAACGGCGCAGGGAGACCCAGTACTTC. Amino acid sequence: CASSLSPRQRRRETQYF.

The chain uses TRBV7-2 and TRBJ1-5; 7 nucleotides align to TRBD1. Germline CDR1 SGHTA, CDR2 FQGNSA. V shed 5 bases, J shed 7 bases, and the junction held 8 bases outside the gene matches. This CDR3 is built from 14 residues. Here the CDR3 reads CASSVDRETQPQHF. The CDR3 region has the DNA TGTGCCAGCAGCGTTGACAGGGAGACCCAGCCCCAGCATTTT. Full variable domain (rest looked up from reference TRBV7-2 and TRBJ1-5): GAGVSQSPSNKVTEKGKDVELRCDPISGHTALYWYRQSLGQGLEFLIYFQGNSAPDKSGLPSDRFSAERTGGSVSTLTIQRTQQEDSAVYLCASSVDRETQPQHFGDGTRLSIL.

This chain uses TRBV6-5 with TRBJ2-2; the D is unclear. Germline CDR1 and CDR2: MNHEY and SVGAGI. Trimming removed 3 bases at V and 5 bases at J, with 10 bases between. The CDR3 is 14 amino acids. This chain's CDR3 is CASSYGDQTGELFF. The CDR3 DNA sequence: TGTGCCAGCAGTTATGGGGATCAGACCGGGGAGCTGTTTTTT.

The chain recombines TRBV7-3 with TRBJ2-2; TRBD2 agrees at 7 bases. With 10 bases clipped from V and 6 bases from J, the junction kept 8 bases outside the gene matches. The CDR3 has 13 amino acids. Looked up from germline, CDR1 is SGHTA and CDR2 is FQGTGA. The CDR3 DNA reads as TGTGCCACCAGGTCGGGAGGAGCCGGGGAGCTGTTTTTT. It codes for CATRSGGAGELFF.

The chain joins TRBV28 to TRBJ1-2, with a weak D call TRBD1 (5 bases). V lost 3 bases and J lost 5, with 13 bases in between. The germline gives CDR1 MDHEN, CDR2 SYDVKM. The CDR3 is 14 amino acids. The CDR3 is CASSLVGDLYGYTF. The CDR3 coding sequence is TGTGCCAGCAGTTTGGTAGGGGACCTTTATGGCTACACCTTC.

The chain recombines TRBV5-1 with TRBJ2-2; possibly TRBD1 for D (5 bases). The CDR3 covers 15 residues. Germline V lookup: CDR1 SGHRS, CDR2 YFSETQ. Trimming removed 2 bases at V and 3 bases at J, with 11 bases between. Here the CDR3 reads CASSLFRADTGELFF. The CDR3 DNA sequence: TGCGCCAGCAGCTTATTCAGGGCGGACACCGGGGAGCTGTTTTTT.

This clonotype turned up a few times. The chain joins TRBV20-1 to TRBJ1-3; the D gene is possibly TRBD1 (6 bases). This CDR3 contains 16 residues. Per the germline V gene, CDR1 is DFQATT and CDR2 is SNEGSKA (reference sequence). Deletions cut 1 base from V and 0 bases from J, with 13 bases between. CDR3 sequence: CSARAGQFHSGNTIYF. As DNA, the CDR3 is TGCAGTGCTAGAGCTGGACAGTTTCACTCTGGAAACACCATATATTTT.

This clonotype was counted between two and nine times. The CDR3 DNA is TGTGCCAGCAGCTTAGGAGGGGCGACCGTATCCTACAATGAGCAGTTCTTC. This codes for CASSLGGATVSYNEQFF. The chain is built from TRBV7-2 and TRBJ2-1; D is possibly TRBD1 or TRBD2 (5 bases each). This CDR3 has 17 residues. V lost 1 base and J lost 1, with 14 bases in between. Per the germline V gene, CDR1 is SGHTA and CDR2 is FQGNSA.

The V gene is TRBV6-1, the J gene TRBJ2-7; TRBD2 might be the D (7 bases). Trimming stripped 5 bases from V and 2 bases from J, with 19 bases between. CDR3 size: 16 residues. CDR1 is MNHNS, CDR2 SASEGT, per germline. The CDR3 spells CASSTTGGGQAYEQYF. DNA for the CDR3: TGTGCCAGCAGTACGACGGGCGGGGGCCAAGCCTACGAGCAGTACTTC.

This clonotype has more than one count but fewer than ten. The rearrangement links TRBV10-3 to TRBJ2-2; 9 bases match TRBD2. With V trimmed by 11 bases and J by 7 bases, 14 bases remained unmatched. Germline V gene sequence: CDR1 ENHRY, CDR2 SYGVKD. This CDR3 has 15 residues. CDR3 protein: CALYLAGDMDGELFF. For the CDR3, the DNA is TGTGCCTTATACTTAGCGGGAGACATGGACGGGGAGCTGTTTTTT.

This clonotype was picked up a small number of times. This chain uses TRBV7-3 with TRBJ2-3, with TRBD1 matching over 11 bases. Germline V gene sequence: CDR1 SGHTA, CDR2 FQGTGA. The CDR3 spans 16 residues. Germline trimming cut 1 base from V and 6 bases from J; bases unmatched to any gene: 6. The CDR3 nucleotides are TGTGCCAGCAGCTTAAGTCGGACAGGGGGCGCGGATACGCAGTATTTT. This codes for CASSLSRTGGADTQYF.

This chain uses TRBV19 with TRBJ1-2; 7 positions agree with TRBD1. Trimming removed 6 bases from V and 5 bases from J; junction bases left unmatched: 6. This CDR3 has 13 amino acids. The germline V gene encodes CDR1 LNHDA and CDR2 SQIVND (reference sequence). The CDR3 sequence: CASRVDRNYGYTF. As DNA, the CDR3 is TGTGCCAGTAGGGTGGACAGGAATTATGGCTACACCTTC.

The chain uses TRBV6-2 or TRBV6-3 and TRBJ2-5; 10 nucleotides agree with TRBD2. CDR3 length equals 14 residues. V trimming: 7 bases; J trimming: 4 bases; junction bases outside the gene matches: 6. Looked up from germline, CDR1 is MNHEY and CDR2 is SVGEGT. The CDR3 is CASTPSGRGETQYF. The DNA of the CDR3 is TGTGCCAGCACTCCCAGCGGGAGGGGAGAGACCCAGTACTTC.

The V and J genes are TRBV6-2 or TRBV6-3 and TRBJ1-1; 8 positions match TRBD1. The ends lost 0 bases at V and 6 bases at J; junction bases unmatched: 6. Per germline, CDR1 MNHEY and CDR2 SVGEGT. The CDR3 runs 15 residues. CDR3 amino acids: CASSYSRDRKSEAFF. CDR3 DNA: TGTGCCAGCAGTTACTCGCGGGACAGGAAATCTGAAGCTTTCTTT.